These 7 T cell receptor beta chains were all obtained from the same sample, sequenced in a study of T-cell reconstitution after alpha-beta-depleted transplantation in children. Preparation of the TCRbeta library used unique molecular identifiers. Via MiXCR, TCRdb re-called the PCR reads, giving one row per CDR3 protein. This repertoire shows 200,000 to 250,000 distinct CDR3 sequences, about 12% found once; its top ten account for about 2.6%. The sample was PBMCs from the stem cell graft donor, taken from the stem cell graft. Receptor source: a human donor who donated a stem cell graft to a child with acute lymphoblastic leukemia.

This clonotype was found many times. J is TRBJ2-3 and V is TRBV20-1, with TRBD2 identical over 12 bases. The CDR3 runs to 16 residues. Germline trimming cut 5 bases from V and 6 bases from J; bases unmatched to any gene: 12. From germline, CDR1 is DFQATT and CDR2 SNEGSKA (reference sequence). CDR3 sequence reads: CSALDTTSGRLDTQYF. Written as DNA, the CDR3 is TGCAGTGCTCTCGATACGACTAGCGGGAGATTGGATACGCAGTATTTT.

This clonotype was seen many times. The chain's CDR3 is CSARQGKAEAFF. CDR3 nucleotide sequence: TGCAGTGCTAGGCAAGGGAAAGCCGAAGCTTTCTTT. This chain uses TRBV20-1 with TRBJ1-1; D is ambiguous. CDR1 and CDR2 from the germline V gene are DFQATT and SNEGSKA (reference sequence). V was pared by 3 bases and J by 8 bases, with 13 bases between. This CDR3 contains 12 residues.

The rearrangement joins TRBV5-3 to TRBJ2-3, with 9 bases that match TRBD1. TRBV5-3 is an ORF; its function is uncertain. The J segment lost 2 bases and the V segment lost 9 bases, leaving 16 bases of the junction unmatched. The CDR3 is 17 amino acids. CDR3 loop: CAMSLGDRVEVTDTQYF. The CDR3 nucleotides are TGTGCCATGAGCTTAGGGGACAGGGTCGAAGTCACAGATACGCAGTATTTT.

The chain has TRBV28 and TRBJ1-6; D unclear. Germline V gene sequence: CDR1 MDHEN, CDR2 SYDVKM. The CDR3 has 16 residues. V was cut by 8 bases and J by 5 bases, with 19 bases left in between. The CDR3 sequence is CASSVGGSLHNSPLHF. CDR3 sequence (DNA): TGTGCCAGCTCAGTCGGTGGCAGTCTCCATAATTCACCCCTCCACTTT.

Many counts were recorded for this clonotype. CDR3 amino acids: CASSMGLAGVQYF. CDR3 in DNA: TGTGCCAGCAGCATGGGACTAGCGGGGGTGCAGTACTTC. This chain uses TRBV7-2 with TRBJ2-5; TRBD2 agrees at 14 bases. The CDR3 totals 13 residues. V dropped 5 bases and J dropped 11; count of bases not matched to a gene: 4. Germline CDR1 reads SGHTA; CDR2 reads FQGNSA.

This clonotype was detected only once. V gene TRBV10-3 combines with J gene TRBJ2-7, with D tentatively TRBD1 (6 bases). The CDR3 loop spans 15 amino acids. Germline lookup yields CDR1 ENHRY and CDR2 SYGVKD. The ends were cut back, 5 bases at V and 3 bases at J, with 17 bases in the middle. The CDR3 spells CAISPRRQADYEQYF. CDR3 coding DNA: TGTGCCATCAGTCCGAGACGACAGGCCGACTACGAGCAGTACTTC.

In this sample, this clonotype turned up many times. The chain has TRBV20-1 and TRBJ2-4; TRBD2 might be the D (5 bases). V gave up 1 base and J gave up 8 bases, with 15 bases separating them. CDR1 is DFQATT, CDR2 SNEGSKA, per germline (reference sequence). This CDR3 is 14 amino acids long. CDR3 sequence (DNA): TGCAGTGCTAGAGCTCCGGGGTATGCGTACATTCAGTACTTC. Its protein product is CSARAPGYAYIQYF.